This T cell receptor (beta chain) was documented in a study of T cells in Graves' hyperthyroidism and ophthalmopathy. About the research overall: Once the initial diagnosis was made, peripheral blood was obtained before any treatment.

TCR beta CDR3 regions were amplified from RNA transcripts. During a first-round RT-PCR of the TCR CDR3, the HTBI primer set was used. TCRdb called the multiplex PCR reads again in MiXCR, with one record for every CDR3 protein. The sample yields about 400,000 distinct CDR3 sequences, 13% seen once. This CDR3 contains 14 residues. Germline V CDR1 and CDR2: LGHNA, YSLEER. With V trimmed by 0 bases and J by 3 bases, 0 bases remained unmatched. The receptor comes from a woman aged 18-30 years with Graves' hyperthyroidism. The rearrangement uses TRBV4-3 and TRBJ2-7, with 9 bases identical to TRBD2. Source material: blood. DNA of the CDR3: TGCGCCAGCAGCCAAGAAGCGGGAGGCTACGAGCAGTACTTC. Translation gives CASSQEAGGYEQYF.